The 30 T cell receptor beta chains given below trace back to one sample, sequenced in a study of blood T cell repertoires in COVID-19. Assay used: immunoSEQ multiplex PCR; TCRdb lists only in-frame clones, some missing. The sample consists of tens of thousands of clones, 80% to 95% of them appearing once. Sequenced input: peripheral blood. These receptors came from a young man with COVID-19, enrolled during active disease.

The chain has TRBV11-2 and TRBJ1-3; no clear D. CDR1 SGHAT and CDR2 FQNNGV come from the germline V gene. This CDR3 is built from 12 residues. V lost 4 bases and J lost 5, with 6 bases in between. DNA for the CDR3: TGTGCCAGCAGCTCTGTAAGAAACACCATATATTTT. Translation: CASSSVRNTIYF.

The chain has TRBV7-2 and TRBJ1-2; tentative D call: TRBD1 (6 bases). V was trimmed by 0 bases and J by 8 bases, leaving 13 bases between them. The CDR3 totals 14 residues. CDR1 and CDR2 from the germline V gene are SGHTA and FQGNSA. The CDR3 reads CASSLANRAEGYTF. DNA of the CDR3: TGTGCCAGCAGCTTAGCGAACAGGGCGGAGGGCTACACCTTC.

V usage is TRBV7-2 and J usage is TRBJ2-7; maybe TRBD1 (5 bases). Germline CDR1 and CDR2: SGHTA and FQGNSA. The CDR3 is 14 amino acids. The V and J ends lost 1 base and 1 base respectively, with 8 bases between them. The CDR3 bases are TGTGCCAGCAGCTTAGAGGGGTCTTCCTACGAGCAGTACTTC. Translated: CASSLEGSSYEQYF.

This clone was observed a few times. The chain couples TRBV5-5 to TRBJ2-1, with TRBD1 matching over 8 bases. The CDR3 consists of 19 residues. Germline V gene sequence: CDR1 SGHKS, CDR2 YYEKEE (reference sequence). With 1 base clipped from V and 8 bases from J, the junction kept 20 bases outside the gene matches. The DNA of the CDR3 is TGTGCCAGCAGCTTGTTCCAGGGGGCTCTTGTCGGTGGTAAGGATGAGCAGTTCTTC. Translating gives CASSLFQGALVGGKDEQFF. The full variable domain, rest sourced from reference TRBV5-5 and TRBJ2-1, is DAGVTQSPTHLIKTRGQQVTLRCSPISGHKSVSWYQQVLGQGPQFIFQYYEKEERGRGNFPDRFSARQFPNYSSELNVNALLLGDSALYLCASSLFQGALVGGKDEQFFGPGTRLTVL.

There are a few counts of this clone. The rearrangement uses TRBV11-3 and TRBJ2-1; 14 nucleotides match TRBD2. This CDR3 is built from 15 residues. Germline V gene data show CDR1 as SGHNT and CDR2 as YENEEA. The trim removed 5 bases at V and 9 bases at J, leaving 6 bases unmatched. As DNA, the CDR3 is TGTGCCAGCAGCGCGGGACTAGCGGGAGCTCGTGAGCAGTTCTTC. Translation gives CASSAGLAGAREQFF.

Turning to this clone: The germline gene is not matched at one end of the junction; a read error may be the cause. The chain uses TRBV7-7 and TRBJ2-5; D might be TRBD2 (6 bases). The length of the CDR3 is 15 residues. CDR1 and CDR2 from the germline V gene are SSHAT and FNYEAQ (reference sequence). The CDR3 bases are TGTGCTAGCAGCTCAGGGTCCCGGGAGCAAGAGACCCAGTACTTC. The encoded protein is CASSSGSREQETQYF.

V is TRBV7-9 and J is TRBJ1-3; TRBD1 agrees at 9 bases. Germline loops: CDR1 SEHNR, CDR2 FQNEAQ (reference sequence). This CDR3 is 18 amino acids long. The V segment lost 8 bases and the J segment 0 bases; nucleotides outside the gene matches: 14. The CDR3 reads CASLGQGQITSSGNTIYF. For the CDR3, the DNA is TGTGCCAGCCTCGGACAGGGGCAGATAACAAGCTCTGGAAACACCATATATTTT.

The chain has TRBV27 and TRBJ2-7; D unclear. Germline CDR1 is MNHEY and CDR2 is SMNVEV (reference sequence). This CDR3 is built from 15 residues. V dropped 0 bases and J dropped 0 bases, with 9 bases sitting between them. The CDR3 sequence: CASSLSSGSSYEQYF. CDR3 in DNA: TGTGCCAGCAGTTTATCATCGGGTAGCTCCTACGAGCAGTACTTC.

The chain recombines TRBV2 with TRBJ2-1; TRBD1 matches at 7 bases. The germline gives CDR1 SNHLY, CDR2 FYNNEI. Unmatched junction bases numbered 11, after V lost 6 bases and J lost 6 bases. The CDR3 spans 15 residues. The CDR3 region is CASRVTGVGVNEQFF. The CDR3 DNA is TGTGCCAGCAGAGTCACAGGGGTGGGAGTCAATGAGCAGTTCTTC.

The V and J genes are TRBV28 and TRBJ1-1; 12 bases align to TRBD1. This CDR3 is built from 15 residues. Germline V gene data show CDR1 as MDHEN and CDR2 as SYDVKM. After removal of 6 bases from V and 4 bases from J, the junction contained 6 bases not matched to a gene. The CDR3 sequence: CASSSGQGAGTEAFF. As DNA, the CDR3 is TGTGCCAGCAGCTCGGGACAGGGGGCTGGCACTGAAGCTTTCTTT.

This clone was seen once. V gene TRBV10-3 combines with J gene TRBJ2-7; D is unresolved. V lost 2 bases and J 2 bases, leaving 7 bases between the germline ends. Looked up from germline, CDR1 is ENHRY and CDR2 is SYGVKD. The CDR3 is 13 residues long. CDR3 residues: CAISERVAYEQYF. The CDR3, as DNA: TGTGCCATCAGTGAGCGGGTGGCCTACGAGCAGTACTTC.

The chain combines TRBV30 with TRBJ1-2; D perhaps matches TRBD1 (6 bases). This CDR3 is 11 amino acids long. Trimming removed 4 bases at V and 6 bases at J, with 9 bases between. CDR1 and CDR2 from the germline V gene are GTSNPN and SVGIG (reference sequence). The CDR3: CAWMRTDGYTF. DNA of the CDR3: TGTGCCTGGATGAGGACAGATGGCTACACCTTC.

This chain joins TRBV27 and TRBJ2-7; TRBD2 agrees at 9 bases. Germline loops: CDR1 MNHEY, CDR2 SMNVEV (reference sequence). The CDR3 totals 17 residues. V was clipped by 3 bases and J by 0 bases; unmatched bases: 9. CDR3 in DNA: TGTGCCAGCAGTTTGATTAGCGGGAGACCTCACTCCTACGAGCAGTACTTC. Translation gives CASSLISGRPHSYEQYF.

As regards this clone: The sample contains more than one DNA sequence encoding this CDR3. The chain joins TRBV19 to TRBJ1-1; D may be TRBD1 (5 bases). Trimming shortened V by 3 bases and J by 1 base, and 6 bases separated the two germline ends. Germline loops: CDR1 LNHDA, CDR2 SQIVND (reference sequence). CDR3 length equals 13 residues. The CDR3 DNA is TGTGCCAGTAGTATTACAGGGAACACTGAAGCTTTCTTT. Translating gives CASSITGNTEAFF.

V is TRBV6-5 and J is TRBJ2-5, with a possible D match to TRBD2 (6 bases). The V gene lost 0 bases and the J gene lost 5 bases, with 10 bases spanning the gap. The CDR3 contains 14 residues. Per germline, CDR1 MNHEY and CDR2 SVGAGI. The CDR3 region has the DNA TGTGCCAGCAGTTACTCGGAGGGGCGGGAGACCCAGTACTTC. Translating gives CASSYSEGRETQYF.

The chain carries TRBV7-8 and TRBJ2-7; no reliable D call. CDR3 length: 11 residues. Germline V gene sequence: CDR1 SGHVS, CDR2 FQNEAQ. V dropped 5 bases and J dropped 3 bases, with 5 bases sitting between them. In DNA, the CDR3 is TGTGCCAGCAGCCCCCGCTACGAGCAGTACTTC. Its protein product is CASSPRYEQYF.

V gene TRBV3-1 (or the pseudogene TRBV3-2) combines with J gene TRBJ1-2, with TRBD1 matching 11 bases. The CDR3 length is 17 residues. V lost 0 bases, J lost 3 bases, and 6 bases stayed unmatched. Germline assignment: CDR1 LGHDT and CDR2 YNNKEL (reference sequence). CDR3 residues: CASSQDRWTGGYYGYTF. DNA of the CDR3: TGTGCCAGCAGCCAAGATCGTTGGACAGGGGGCTACTATGGCTACACCTTC.

The V and J genes are TRBV19 and TRBJ1-1, with D maybe TRBD1 (5 bases). CDR3 length: 13 amino acids. Looked up from germline, CDR1 is LNHDA and CDR2 is SQIVND (reference sequence). Trimming took off 5 bases at V and 4 bases at J, with 11 bases between the two ends. The CDR3 DNA follows: TGTGCCAGTAGTTTGGGGAGGGGCACTGAAGCTTTCTTT. Residues: CASSLGRGTEAFF.

This clone showed up just once. The chain uses TRBV7-7 and TRBJ2-7, with 7 bases identical to TRBD1. CDR1 SSHAT and CDR2 FNYEAQ come from the germline V gene (reference sequence). V was pared by 5 bases and J by 3 bases, with 4 bases of the junction left unmatched. This CDR3 is built from 13 residues. The CDR3 nucleotides are TGTGCCAGCAGCCCGGGACAGTTCTACGAGCAGTACTTC. It encodes CASSPGQFYEQYF.

V gene TRBV6-5 combines with J gene TRBJ2-7; TRBD2 matches 8 bases. The CDR3 runs to 15 residues. Unmatched junction bases numbered 9, after V lost 8 bases and J lost 0 bases. Looked up from germline, CDR1 is MNHEY and CDR2 is SVGAGI. The CDR3 DNA reads TGTGCCAGCCTACCTGGACTAGCCAACTCCTACGAGCAGTACTTC. Its translation: CASLPGLANSYEQYF.

This clone was seen once. V is TRBV4-1 and J is TRBJ2-3, with a tentative D call TRBD1 (5 bases). The CDR3 runs 16 residues. From germline, CDR1 is MGHRA and CDR2 YSYEKL. The ends were cut back, 3 bases at V and 0 bases at J, with 13 bases in the middle. CDR3 amino acids: CASSHPAGQSTDTQYF. CDR3 DNA: TGCGCCAGCAGCCACCCGGCAGGGCAAAGCACAGATACGCAGTATTTT.

The chain couples TRBV5-1 to TRBJ2-2; D possibly corresponds to TRBD2 (6 bases). The CDR3 contains 16 residues. Germline-derived CDR1 and CDR2 are SGHRS and YFSETQ. The ends were cut back, 0 bases at V and 0 bases at J, with 9 bases in the middle. The CDR3 region has the DNA TGCGCCAGCAGCTTGGCCGGGACTTCGAACACCGGGGAGCTGTTTTTT. Protein sequence: CASSLAGTSNTGELFF.

V gene TRBV30 combines with J gene TRBJ2-7, with D maybe TRBD1 (5 bases). In germline, CDR1 is GTSNPN, CDR2 SVGIG (reference sequence). The CDR3 sequence is 11 residues long. The CDR3 DNA sequence: TGTGCGGGTCAGGGCTGGGACGAGCAGTACTTC. This encodes CAGQGWDEQYF. Together with reference TRBV30 and TRBJ2-7, the CDR3 gives the full variable domain: SQTIHQWPATLVQPVGSPLSLECTVEGTSNPNLYWYRQAAGRGLQLLFYSVGIGQISSEVPQNLSASRPQDRQFILSSKKLLLSDSGFYLCAGQGWDEQYFGPGTRLTVT.

This clone was counted once. This rearrangement joins TRBV5-1 to TRBJ2-7; 8 nucleotides line up with TRBD2. The CDR3 is made up of 15 amino acids. Germline V gene lookup returns CDR1 SGHRS and CDR2 YFSETQ. J gave up 0 bases and V 3 bases, and 5 bases lay outside the gene matches. CDR3 protein: CASSSLAGSSYEQYF. CDR3 DNA sequence: TGCGCCAGCAGCTCCCTAGCGGGTAGCTCCTACGAGCAGTACTTC.

The chain is built from TRBV5-6 and TRBJ2-7; 12 nucleotides align to TRBD2. Unmatched junction bases numbered 7, after V lost 3 bases and J lost 0 bases. This CDR3 contains 17 residues. Per the germline V gene, CDR1 is SGHDT and CDR2 is YYEEEE. The CDR3 is CASSSLAGGANSYEQYF. CDR3 in DNA: TGTGCCAGCAGCTCCCTAGCGGGAGGGGCAAACTCCTACGAGCAGTACTTC.

The chain recombines TRBV21-1 with TRBJ2-1; no check of the table's D call, TRBD2, against the DNA was made. TRBV21-1 represents a pseudogene. CDR3 size: 19 residues. Written as DNA, the CDR3 is TGTGCCAGCAGCAATAGTTGCAGCGGGAGGACCGCCCCTCCCAATGAGCAGTTCTTC. Amino acid sequence: CASSNSCSGRTAPPNEQFF.

V gene TRBV11-2 combines with J gene TRBJ2-1, with a tentative D call TRBD1 (6 bases). V lost 4 bases and J 8 bases, leaving 18 bases between the germline ends. Germline CDR1 reads SGHAT; CDR2 reads FQNNGV. The CDR3 has 15 residues. The CDR3 is CASSSLRGSGDEQFF. In DNA form, the CDR3 reads TGTGCCAGCAGCTCCCTCAGGGGATCAGGCGATGAGCAGTTCTTC.

V and J are TRBV5-6 and TRBJ2-1, with a tentative D call TRBD1 (6 bases). The germline CDR1 and CDR2 sequences are SGHDT and YYEEEE. The CDR3 loop spans 16 amino acids. The V end was cut by 3 bases, the J end by 0 bases, with 13 bases between. The CDR3 coding sequence is TGTGCCAGCAGCTGGACAGTATTCAGCTCCTACAATGAGCAGTTCTTC. As protein: CASSWTVFSSYNEQFF.

This rearrangement joins TRBV27 to TRBJ2-1; D remains unclear. Germline V gives CDR1 MNHEY, CDR2 SMNVEV (reference sequence). There are 14 residues in the CDR3. V lost 2 bases to trimming and J lost 4 bases, with 9 bases between them. The CDR3 sequence is CASSLILPYNEQFF. In nucleotides, the CDR3 is TGTGCCAGCAGTTTAATACTGCCATACAATGAGCAGTTCTTC.

The chain has TRBV15 and TRBJ1-1; D might be TRBD1 (5 bases). The V end was cut by 1 base, the J end by 6 bases, with 12 bases between. Per germline, CDR1 LNHNV and CDR2 YYDKDF (reference sequence). This CDR3 has 14 residues. This CDR3 is CATSRVRGSAEAFF. In DNA form, the CDR3 reads TGTGCCACCAGCAGAGTGCGGGGGTCGGCTGAAGCTTTCTTT.